The 10 T cell receptor beta chains in this list originate from one sample, sequenced in a study of OX40 agonist ivuxolimab in advanced cancers. Using immunoSEQ multiplex PCR, the repertoire was profiled, and TCRdb retains in-frame clones only, with some absent. The table shows about 44,000 clones, with around 90% occurring only once. The sample was CD4+ or CD8+ T cells sorted from blood, taken in a trial of the OX40 agonist ivuxolimab. The receptors come from an adult with an advanced solid tumor such as melanoma, head and neck, liver or kidney cancer.

The chain has TRBV6-1 and TRBJ1-2; D remains unclear. V gave up 11 bases and J gave up 4 bases, with 8 bases separating them. The germline V gene has CDR1 MNHNS and CDR2 SASEGT. The CDR3 is made up of 10 amino acids. CDR3 DNA: TGTGCCTCCCGGGGCTATGGCTACACCTTC. Residues: CASRGYGYTF.

This clone came up once. The rearrangement uses TRBV4-1 and TRBJ2-1; 8 nucleotides align to TRBD2. This CDR3 region has 18 residues. Germline loops: CDR1 MGHRA, CDR2 YSYEKL. Trimming took 1 base from V and 9 from J; bases not matched to a gene: 17. The CDR3 nucleotides read TGCGCCAGCAGCCAAGGGGTCTTAGGCGGGAGGTACGAGGGTGAGCAGTTCTTC. Protein sequence: CASSQGVLGGRYEGEQFF.

This sequence joins TRBV29-1 and TRBJ2-1; D is perhaps TRBD1 (7 bases). CDR3 size: 15 residues. Germline V lookup: CDR1 SQVTM, CDR2 ANQGSEA. V lost 4 bases to trimming and J lost 0 bases, with 13 bases between them. This CDR3 reads CSVVGQEGSYNEQFF. For the CDR3, the DNA is TGCAGCGTTGTTGGACAGGAGGGCTCCTACAATGAGCAGTTCTTC.

The chain uses TRBV16 and TRBJ2-2, with 8 bases identical to TRBD1. CDR1 KGHSY and CDR2 FQNENV come from the germline V gene. There are 15 residues in the CDR3. Trimming took 2 bases from V and 5 from J; bases not matched to a gene: 4. The CDR3 is CASSQLDRGTGELFF. CDR3 bases: TGTGCCAGCAGCCAACTCGACAGGGGAACCGGGGAGCTGTTTTTT.

The genes are TRBV28 and TRBJ2-1, with 8 bases that match TRBD2. The CDR3 runs to 17 residues. The germline V gene has CDR1 MDHEN and CDR2 SYDVKM. V gave up 5 bases and J gave up 1 base; unmatched junction bases: 10. The CDR3 region is CASSPSGRVDSYNEQFF. For the CDR3, the DNA is TGTGCCAGCAGTCCGAGCGGGAGAGTGGATTCCTACAATGAGCAGTTCTTC.

This clone appeared a single time. The chain is built from TRBV9 and TRBJ2-1, with 8 bases aligning to TRBD2. CDR1 SGDLS and CDR2 YYNGEE come from the germline V gene. The CDR3 extends over 14 amino acids. Trimming removed 4 bases from V and 9 bases from J; junction bases left unmatched: 9. CDR3 sequence: CASSPRSGSSEQFF. The CDR3 DNA reads as TGTGCCAGCAGCCCCCGCAGCGGGAGTTCTGAGCAGTTCTTC. The whole variable domain, filled in from reference TRBV9 and TRBJ2-1, reads DSGVTQTPKHLITATGQRVTLRCSPRSGDLSVYWYQQSLDQGLQFLIQYYNGEERAKGNILERFSAQQFPDLHSELNLSSLELGDSALYFCASSPRSGSSEQFFGPGTRLTVL.

This clone was recorded once. The chain links TRBV6-5 to TRBJ2-7; D call uncertain. Looked up from germline, CDR1 is MNHEY and CDR2 is SVGAGI. Trimming left V 2 bases short and J 4 bases short, with 9 bases between. This CDR3 comprises 13 residues. The CDR3: CASSYGVLYEQYF. CDR3 DNA: TGTGCCAGCAGTTACGGGGTCCTGTACGAGCAGTACTTC.

The chain carries TRBV10-3 and TRBJ1-2, with D tentatively TRBD1 (5 bases). CDR1 is ENHRY and CDR2 is SYGVKD in the germline V gene. Trimming cost V 3 bases and J 4 bases, with 15 bases left between them. The CDR3 spans 15 residues. The CDR3 reads CAISDLQGLIYGYTF. In DNA, the CDR3 is TGTGCCATCAGTGACCTTCAGGGCTTGATCTATGGCTACACCTTC.

The gene calls are TRBV30 and TRBJ1-2; D not certain. The CDR3 is 15 amino acids. With 0 bases removed from V and 1 base from J, the gap between germline ends came to 12 bases. The V gene's germline CDR1 is GTSNPN and CDR2 SVGIG (reference sequence). CDR3 protein: CAWSVGPGDNYGYTF. DNA of the CDR3: TGTGCCTGGAGTGTAGGACCAGGCGATAACTATGGCTACACCTTC.

J is TRBJ1-5 and V is TRBV18; no clear D gene. The CDR3 runs 14 residues. Germline CDR1 is KGHSH and CDR2 is LQKENI. Trimming cost V 3 bases and J 2 bases, with 8 bases left between them. CDR3 region: CASSPARGNQPQHF. The CDR3 DNA reads TGTGCCAGCTCACCGGCAAGGGGCAATCAGCCCCAGCATTTT.